Each of the 10 T cell receptor beta chains below was sequenced from the same sample in a study of T cell clonotyping in hematopoietic cell transplantation (dated by TCRdb to the early 2020s). The sample's time point label is to be understood as: recipient sample about 28 days before transplant, after cytoreduction. Libraries were constructed by the immunoSEQ multiplex PCR assay. The immuneACCESS repertoire file appears here via TCRdb, limited to in-frame rearrangements. These files lack a portion of the clones; in checked studies, under half of the deficit traces to unresolved V genes, and the cause of the others is not known. For this sample there are 45,000 or so clones; roughly 80% appear just once. The ten largest clones add up to around 5.3% of the sample. The sequencing here drew on peripheral blood mononuclear cells, taken before stem cell transplant. Source of these receptors: a man aged 55-75 years with myelodysplastic syndrome. Some clones in this sample may be carry-over from other donors' samples.

V and J are TRBV7-3 and TRBJ1-1, with D perhaps matching TRBD1 (5 bases). The CDR3 totals 14 residues. The V end was cut by 0 bases, the J end by 5 bases, with 10 bases between. Germline V gives CDR1 SGHTA, CDR2 FQGTGA. The chain's CDR3 is CASSLTSGETEAFF. In DNA, the CDR3 is TGTGCCAGCAGCTTAACGTCGGGGGAAACTGAAGCTTTCTTT.

This rearrangement joins TRBV10-1 to TRBJ2-1; 7 nucleotides agree with TRBD2. The V segment lost 4 bases and the J segment 1 base; nucleotides outside the gene matches: 7. Germline V CDR1 and CDR2: WNHNN, SYGVQD (reference sequence). This CDR3 comprises 16 residues. The DNA for the CDR3 is TGCGCCAGCAGTGCGAGGGGAGGGTCGTCCTACAATGAGCAGTTCTTC. The encoded protein is CASSARGGSSYNEQFF.

The rearrangement uses TRBV10-1 and TRBJ2-2, with D unclear. V was trimmed by 11 bases and J by 0 bases, leaving 13 bases between them. CDR1 and CDR2 (germline): WNHNN, SYGVQD (reference sequence). The CDR3 extends over 14 amino acids. Written as DNA, the CDR3 is TGCGCCGCAAGGTGTGCCGCGAACACCGGGGAGCTGTTTTTT. Its translation is CAARCAANTGELFF.

The V call is TRBV19, the J call TRBJ1-2; 7 bases line up with TRBD1. Germline V gives CDR1 LNHDA, CDR2 SQIVND (reference sequence). Trimming cost V 7 bases and J 5 bases; bases outside gene matches: 10. The CDR3 runs to 14 residues. DNA of the CDR3: TGTGCCAGTAACCGAGGGGGCAGTGGATATGGCTACACCTTC. The encoded protein is CASNRGGSGYGYTF.

CDR3 nucleotides: TGTGCCAGCAGCCAGGAACGGGGGGTCGGTGAAAAACTGTTTTTT. The encoded protein is CASSQERGVGEKLFF. The chain couples TRBV4-2 to TRBJ1-4, with D possibly matching TRBD1 (5 bases). Germline V gene sequence: CDR1 LGHNA, CDR2 YNFKEQ. The V end was cut by 3 bases, the J end by 7 bases, with 15 bases between. CDR3 size: 15 residues.

The chain joins TRBV4-3 to TRBJ1-2, with D possibly matching TRBD1 (5 bases). Germline V lookup: CDR1 LGHNA, CDR2 YSLEER. The CDR3 consists of 14 residues. V dropped 4 bases and J dropped 0 bases, with 9 bases sitting between them. The CDR3 coding sequence is TGCGCCAGCAGCCGAGGGACCTCTAACTATGGCTACACCTTC. It codes for CASSRGTSNYGYTF.

This chain uses TRBV7-6 with TRBJ2-2, with D hard to call. The germline V and J ends were trimmed by 2 bases and 5 bases, with 6 bases remaining between them. CDR3 size: 13 residues. Germline V gene data show CDR1 as SGHVS and CDR2 as FNYEAQ. The CDR3 bases are TGTGCCAGCAGCTTAAAGGGAACCGGGGAGCTGTTTTTT. Its translation: CASSLKGTGELFF.

A remark on this clone: At one of its ends the junction is not consistent with the germline gene, which may arise from a read error. The chain joins TRBV7-7 to TRBJ2-1, with 13 bases identical to TRBD2. CDR1 is SSHAT and CDR2 is FNYEAQ in the germline V gene (reference sequence). The CDR3 sequence is 20 residues long. The CDR3 DNA reads as TGTGCTAGCAGCTTAGCACCACTAGGACTAGCGGGGGTCGTGGGGAATGAGCAGTTCTTC. Translation gives CASSLAPLGLAGVVGNEQFF.

The V call is TRBV7-9, the J call TRBJ1-5; D possibly corresponds to TRBD1 (6 bases). CDR3 length equals 14 residues. Germline assignment: CDR1 SEHNR and CDR2 FQNEAQ (reference sequence). Trimming took 6 bases from V and 3 from J, leaving 12 bases between them. The CDR3 DNA reads as TGTGCCAGCAGACCGACAGGCCCCAATCAGCCCCAGCATTTT. Amino acid sequence: CASRPTGPNQPQHF.

The chain links TRBV6-5 to TRBJ2-7; maybe TRBD1 (5 bases). Per germline, CDR1 MNHEY and CDR2 SVGAGI. This CDR3 is 16 amino acids long. Trimming removed 2 bases from V and 3 bases from J, with 17 bases in between. The CDR3 DNA reads as TGTGCCAGCAGTTACAGGCCCGTAGGGGTGAGCTACGAGCAGTACTTC. Amino acid sequence: CASSYRPVGVSYEQYF.